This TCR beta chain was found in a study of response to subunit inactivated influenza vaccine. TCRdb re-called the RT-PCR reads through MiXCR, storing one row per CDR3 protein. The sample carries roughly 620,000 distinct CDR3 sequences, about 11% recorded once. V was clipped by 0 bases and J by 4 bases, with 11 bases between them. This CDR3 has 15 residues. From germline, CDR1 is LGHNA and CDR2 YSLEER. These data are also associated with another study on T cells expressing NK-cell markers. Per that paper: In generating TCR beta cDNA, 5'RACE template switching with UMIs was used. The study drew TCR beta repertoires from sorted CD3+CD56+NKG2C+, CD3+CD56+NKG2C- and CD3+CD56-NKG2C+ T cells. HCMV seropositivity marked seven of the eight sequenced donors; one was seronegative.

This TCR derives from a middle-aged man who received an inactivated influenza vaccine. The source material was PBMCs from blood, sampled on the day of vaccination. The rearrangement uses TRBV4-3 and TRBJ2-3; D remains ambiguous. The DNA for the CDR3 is TGCGCCAGCAGCCAAGATAGGTTGGGGTCAGATACGCAGTATTTT. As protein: CASSQDRLGSDTQYF.